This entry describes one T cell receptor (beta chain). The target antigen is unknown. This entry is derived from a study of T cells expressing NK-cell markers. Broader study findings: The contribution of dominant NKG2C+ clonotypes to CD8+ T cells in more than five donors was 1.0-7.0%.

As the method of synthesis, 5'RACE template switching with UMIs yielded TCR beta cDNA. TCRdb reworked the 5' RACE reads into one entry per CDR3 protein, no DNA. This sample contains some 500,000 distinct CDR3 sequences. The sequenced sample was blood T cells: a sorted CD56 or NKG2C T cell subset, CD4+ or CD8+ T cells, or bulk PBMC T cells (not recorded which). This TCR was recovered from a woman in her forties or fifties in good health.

The CDR3 here is CASTTSGTGVGNEQFF. J is TRBJ2-1 and V is TRBV12-3 or TRBV12-4; TCRdb selects TRBD1, and the lack of DNA leaves this call unchecked. The CDR3 has 16 amino acids.